The rows below give T cell receptor beta chains drawn from one sample of a study of identifying expanded T cells in peripheral blood. TCRdb's table, derived via immunoSEQ multiplex PCR, lists solely in-frame clones and lacks some. This sample yields about 100,000 clones, of which around 90% are seen a single time; 5.5% belongs to the top ten. Specimen: blood. The receptors derive from a person aged 18 to 75 in good health. Each CDR3 is given with its conserved first and last residue. The D gene is left open where the match is weak. Size is omitted from some rows. Given values are once, few, many or a class for expanded clones.

j_call clone_size d_call v_call cdr3_nt cdr3_aa
TRBJ1-2 . . TRBV6-4 TGTGCCAGCAGCCAGGAGTCGGGCAACTATGGCTACACCTTC CASSQESGNYGYTF
TRBJ1-1 once . TRBV7-9 TGTGCCAGCATGTTATGGGCCACTGAAGCTTTCTTT CASMLWATEAFF
TRBJ1-2 few . TRBV19 TGTGCCAGTAGTATATCCTGGGAGGCAGGGGAGAACTATGGCTACACCTTC CASSISWEAGENYGYTF
TRBJ1-1 . . TRBV5-1 TGCGCCAGCTACGGTCAGGGCAACACTGAAGCTTTCTTT CASYGQGNTEAFF
TRBJ1-3 . . TRBV10-2 TGCGCCAGCAGAGAAGGCCGGGGTTCTGGAAACACCATATATTTT CASREGRGSGNTIYF
TRBJ1-5 . . TRBV5-5 TGTGCCAGCAGCCGGGGGGGCAGCGGTCAGCCCCAGCATTTT CASSRGGSGQPQHF
TRBJ1-2 once TRBD1 TRBV5-6 TGTGCCAGCAGCTGGGACAGGGGCCTAGCTAACTATGGCTACACCTTC CASSWDRGLANYGYTF
TRBJ2-2 . . TRBV11-2 TGTGCCAGCAGCTTTTCCCTCTGGACGTTTAGGGGGGTCACCGGGGAGCTGTTTTTT CASSFSLWTFRGVTGELFF
TRBJ1-5 . TRBD1 TRBV11-2 TGTGCCAGCAGCGAGACCGGGACAGAGTATAGCAATCAGCCCCAGCATTTT CASSETGTEYSNQPQHF
TRBJ1-1 once . TRBV21-1 TGTGCCAGCAGCAAAGCCGGCCGGGATCTGGGAACTGAAGCTTTCTTT CASSKAGRDLGTEAFF
TRBJ1-5 . . TRBV5-1 TGCGCCAGCAGCTTGGATACACAAGGGCAGCCCCAGCATTTT CASSLDTQGQPQHF
TRBJ1-2 . . TRBV4-1 TGCGCCAGCAGGCCTTGGACGGGGGTAGCATATGGCTACACCTTC CASRPWTGVAYGYTF
TRBJ1-2 . . TRBV14 TGTGCCAGCAGCCGACCCGGAACGGCCAGTCTCTATGGCTACACCTTC CASSRPGTASLYGYTF
TRBJ1-1 few TRBD1 TRBV10-3 TGTGCCATCAGAACGGACAGGGGTAGCACTGAAGCTTTCTTT CAIRTDRGSTEAFF
TRBJ2-2 . . TRBV11-2 TGTGCCAGCAGCTTAGGCGAGAGCCGGACCGGGGAGCTGTTTTTT CASSLGESRTGELFF
TRBJ1-2 . . TRBV5-4 TGTGCCAGCAGCTTTTATTCCCAGGGGATTTATGGCTACACCTTC CASSFYSQGIYGYTF
TRBJ1-1 . . TRBV27 TGTGCCAGCAGTTATCAGGGTGGTAACACTGAAGCTTTCTTT CASSYQGGNTEAFF
TRBJ1-3 . . TRBV7-2 TGTGCCAGCAACACGGGCTCTGGAAACACCATATATTTT CASNTGSGNTIYF
TRBJ1-5 . . TRBV2 TGTGCCAGCAGTCGATCATCACGGGAAAATCAGCCCCAGCATTTT CASSRSSRENQPQHF
TRBJ1-1 . . TRBV29-1 TGCAGCGTCCTAGGCGGGGGTAAGAACACTGAAGCTTTCTTT CSVLGGGKNTEAFF
TRBJ1-6 . TRBD1 TRBV4-1 TGCGCCAGCAGCCAAGGGCAACAGGGGGCTGGTCCCCTCCACTTT CASSQGQQGAGPLHF
TRBJ2-7 once . TRBV5-4 TGTGCCAGCAGCTTGGTCGGGACCCCGACGGGGCAGTACTTC CASSLVGTPTGQYF
TRBJ2-1 . . TRBV30 TGTGCCTGGGGTGGCTCGAAGCGTGAGCAGTTCTTC CAWGGSKREQFF
TRBJ2-1 once . TRBV5-1 TGCGCCAGCAGCTTCGAGGGAATCTACAATGAGCAGTTCTTC CASSFEGIYNEQFF
TRBJ2-4 . . TRBV21-1 TGTGCCAGCAGCAAAGGTCTAATCGGGAGGACCTGTATAGCCAAAAACATTCAGTACTTC CASSKGLIGRTCIAKNIQYF